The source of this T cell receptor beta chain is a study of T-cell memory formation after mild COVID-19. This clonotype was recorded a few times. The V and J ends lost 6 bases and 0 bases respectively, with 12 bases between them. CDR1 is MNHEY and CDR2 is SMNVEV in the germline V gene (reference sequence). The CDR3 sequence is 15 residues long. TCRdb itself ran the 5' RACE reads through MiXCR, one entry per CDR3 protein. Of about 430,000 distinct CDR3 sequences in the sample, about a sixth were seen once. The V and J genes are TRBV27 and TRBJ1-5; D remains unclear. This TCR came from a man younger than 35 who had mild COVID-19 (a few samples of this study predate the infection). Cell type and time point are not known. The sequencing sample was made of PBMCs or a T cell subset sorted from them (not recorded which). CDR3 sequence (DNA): TGTGCCAGCAGGAAATACAGAGATAGCAATCAGCCCCAGCATTTT. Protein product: CASRKYRDSNQPQHF.